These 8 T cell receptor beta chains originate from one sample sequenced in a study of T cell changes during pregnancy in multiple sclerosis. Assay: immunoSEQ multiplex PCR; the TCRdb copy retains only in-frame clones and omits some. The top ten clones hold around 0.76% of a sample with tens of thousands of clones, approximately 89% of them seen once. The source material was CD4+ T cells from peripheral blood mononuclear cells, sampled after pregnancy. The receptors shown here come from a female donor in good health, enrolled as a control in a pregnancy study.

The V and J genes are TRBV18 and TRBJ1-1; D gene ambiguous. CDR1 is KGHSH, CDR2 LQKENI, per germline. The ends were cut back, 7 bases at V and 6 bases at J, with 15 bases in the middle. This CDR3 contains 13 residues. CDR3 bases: TGTGCCAGCTTGGACCGTCGGGGATCTGAAGCTTTCTTT. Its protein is CASLDRRGSEAFF.

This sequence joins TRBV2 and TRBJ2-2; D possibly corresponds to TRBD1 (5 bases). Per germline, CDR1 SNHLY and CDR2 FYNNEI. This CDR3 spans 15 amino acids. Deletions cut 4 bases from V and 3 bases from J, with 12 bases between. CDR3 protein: CASSGAGIYTGELFF. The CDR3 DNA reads TGTGCCAGCAGTGGTGCAGGGATTTACACCGGGGAGCTGTTTTTT.

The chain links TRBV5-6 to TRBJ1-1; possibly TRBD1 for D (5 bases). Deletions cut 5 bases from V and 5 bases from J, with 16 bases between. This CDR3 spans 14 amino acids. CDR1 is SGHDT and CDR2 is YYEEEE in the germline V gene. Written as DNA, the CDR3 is TGTGCCAGCAGATCAGGGCCCGGGGGGACTGAAGCTTTCTTT. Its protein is CASRSGPGGTEAFF.

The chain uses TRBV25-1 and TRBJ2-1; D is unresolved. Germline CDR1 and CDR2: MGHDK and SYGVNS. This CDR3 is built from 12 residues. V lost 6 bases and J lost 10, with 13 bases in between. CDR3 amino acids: CASRGLGREQFF. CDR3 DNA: TGTGCCAGCAGGGGCTTGGGCAGGGAGCAGTTCTTC.

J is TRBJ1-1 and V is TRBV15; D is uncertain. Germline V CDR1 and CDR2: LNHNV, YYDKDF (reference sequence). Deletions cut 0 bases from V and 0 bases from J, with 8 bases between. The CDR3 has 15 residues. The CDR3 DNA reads TGTGCCACCAGCAGAGATACAGCCTTGAACACTGAAGCTTTCTTT. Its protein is CATSRDTALNTEAFF.

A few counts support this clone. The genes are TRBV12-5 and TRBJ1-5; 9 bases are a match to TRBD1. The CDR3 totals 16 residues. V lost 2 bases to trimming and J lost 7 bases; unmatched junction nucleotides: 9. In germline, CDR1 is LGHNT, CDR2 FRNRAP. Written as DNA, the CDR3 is TGTGCTAGTGGTTTGATACGGACAGGGGACCCACAGCCCCAGCATTTT. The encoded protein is CASGLIRTGDPQPQHF.

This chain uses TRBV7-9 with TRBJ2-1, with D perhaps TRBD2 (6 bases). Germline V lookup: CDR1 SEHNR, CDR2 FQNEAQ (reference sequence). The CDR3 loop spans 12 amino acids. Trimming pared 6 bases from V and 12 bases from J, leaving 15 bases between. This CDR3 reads CASSSGLPRQFF. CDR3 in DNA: TGTGCCAGCAGTTCGGGACTTCCGCGGCAGTTCTTC.

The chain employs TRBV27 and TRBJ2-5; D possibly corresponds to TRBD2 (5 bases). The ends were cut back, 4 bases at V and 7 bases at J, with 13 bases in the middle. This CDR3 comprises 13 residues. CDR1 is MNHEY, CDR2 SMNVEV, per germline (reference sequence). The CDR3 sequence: CASSSWVGGTQYF. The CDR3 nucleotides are TGTGCCAGCAGTTCCTGGGTAGGAGGGACCCAGTACTTC.